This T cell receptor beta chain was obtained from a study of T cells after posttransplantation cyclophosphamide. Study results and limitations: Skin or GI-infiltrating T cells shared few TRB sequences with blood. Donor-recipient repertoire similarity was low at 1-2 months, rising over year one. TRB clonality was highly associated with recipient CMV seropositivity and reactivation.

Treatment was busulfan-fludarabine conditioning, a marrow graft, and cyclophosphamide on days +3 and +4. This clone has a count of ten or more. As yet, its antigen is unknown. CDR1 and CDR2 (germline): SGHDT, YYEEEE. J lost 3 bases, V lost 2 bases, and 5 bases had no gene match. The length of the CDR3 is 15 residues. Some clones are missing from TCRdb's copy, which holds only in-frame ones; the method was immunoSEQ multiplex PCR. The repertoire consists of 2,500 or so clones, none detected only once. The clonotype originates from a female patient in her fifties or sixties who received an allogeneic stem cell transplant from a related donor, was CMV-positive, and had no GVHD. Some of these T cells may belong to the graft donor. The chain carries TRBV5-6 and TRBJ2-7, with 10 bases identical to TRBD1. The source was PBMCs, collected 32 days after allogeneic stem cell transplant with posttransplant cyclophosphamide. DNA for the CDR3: TGTGCCAGCAGCTTTAGGGACAGGGGTTTCTACGAGCAGTACTTC. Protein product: CASSFRDRGFYEQYF.